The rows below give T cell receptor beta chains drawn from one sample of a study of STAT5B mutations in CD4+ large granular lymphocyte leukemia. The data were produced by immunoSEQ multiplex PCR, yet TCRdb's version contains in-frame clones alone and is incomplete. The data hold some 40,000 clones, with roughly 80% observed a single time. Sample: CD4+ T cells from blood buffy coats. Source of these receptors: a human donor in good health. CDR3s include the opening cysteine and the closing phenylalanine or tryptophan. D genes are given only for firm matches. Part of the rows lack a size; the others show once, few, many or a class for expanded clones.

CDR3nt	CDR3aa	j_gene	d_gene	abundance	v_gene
TGTGCCAGTAGTATGTGGCACGGGAGCACTGAAGCTTTCTTT	CASSMWHGSTEAFF	TRBJ1-1	.	.	TRBV19
TGCAGCGTGCGGGTGCCAGGTCGAGTCAATGAGCAGTTCTTC	CSVRVPGRVNEQFF	TRBJ2-1	.	.	TRBV29-1
TGTGCCAGCAGCCCCCTTCGGACGGACGAAGAGACCCAGTACTTC	CASSPLRTDEETQYF	TRBJ2-5	.	once	TRBV11-3
TGTGCCAGCAGGTCGACAGGGGGCGGCAATCAGCCCCAGCATTTT	CASRSTGGGNQPQHF	TRBJ1-5	TRBD1	.	TRBV28
TGTGCCAGCGGGGCCAGTTTCGCCAATCAGCCCCAGCATTTT	CASGASFANQPQHF	TRBJ1-5	.	.	TRBV6-1
TGTGCCATCAGTGACTCGGGACAGGGGGCCACTAACTATGGCTACACCTTC	CAISDSGQGATNYGYTF	TRBJ1-2	TRBD1	.	TRBV10-3
TGTGCCAGCACCTCGCTTGCGGGGGGCTCGAACACCGGGGAGCTGTTTTTT	CASTSLAGGSNTGELFF	TRBJ2-2	TRBD2	once	TRBV7-6
TGTGCCAGCAGGGGACAGGGGGTGGGTACTGAAGCTTTCTTT	CASRGQGVGTEAFF	TRBJ1-1	TRBD1	few	TRBV5-4
TGTGCCAGCTCACCACTCATGGTCCGGAGCACTGAAGCTTTCTTT	CASSPLMVRSTEAFF	TRBJ1-1	.	.	TRBV18
TGTGCCAGCAGCTCGGGGGGAGCGGACACCGGGGAGCTGTTTTTT	CASSSGGADTGELFF	TRBJ2-2	TRBD2	.	TRBV7-3
TGTGCCATCTCCGACAGGCCCCTGACCGGGGAGCTGTTTTTT	CAISDRPLTGELFF	TRBJ2-2	.	.	TRBV15
TGTGCCAGCAGTCTGGGACACCGTCTAGCGGGGGAGCTGTTTTTT	CASSLGHRLAGELFF	TRBJ2-2	.	.	TRBV6-6
TGTGCCAGCAGCTCGCGCTCGGGACAGGGGGCAGATACGCAGTATTTT	CASSSRSGQGADTQYF	TRBJ2-3	TRBD1	.	TRBV7-9